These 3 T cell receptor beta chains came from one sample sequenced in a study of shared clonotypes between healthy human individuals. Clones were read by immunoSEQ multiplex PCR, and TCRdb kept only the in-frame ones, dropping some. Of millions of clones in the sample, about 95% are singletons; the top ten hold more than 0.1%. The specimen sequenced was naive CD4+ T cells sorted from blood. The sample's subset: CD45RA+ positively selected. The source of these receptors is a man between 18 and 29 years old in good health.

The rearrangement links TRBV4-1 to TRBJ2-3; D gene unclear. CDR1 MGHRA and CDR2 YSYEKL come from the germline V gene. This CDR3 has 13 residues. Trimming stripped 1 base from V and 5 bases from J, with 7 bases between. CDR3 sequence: CASSQGMKDTQYF. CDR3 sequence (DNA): TGCGCCAGCAGCCAAGGTATGAAAGATACGCAGTATTTT.

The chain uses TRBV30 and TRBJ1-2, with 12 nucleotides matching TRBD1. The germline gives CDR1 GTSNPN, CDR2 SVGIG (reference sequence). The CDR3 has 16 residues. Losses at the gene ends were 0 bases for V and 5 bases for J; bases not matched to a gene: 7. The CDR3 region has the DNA TGTGCCTGGAGTGTACGAGGGGGACAGGGGGCTTATGGCTACACCTTC. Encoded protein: CAWSVRGGQGAYGYTF. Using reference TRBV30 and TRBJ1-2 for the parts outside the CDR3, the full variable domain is SQTIHQWPATLVQPVGSPLSLECTVEGTSNPNLYWYRQAAGRGLQLLFYSVGIGQISSEVPQNLSASRPQDRQFILSSKKLLLSDSGFYLCAWSVRGGQGAYGYTFGSGTRLTVV.

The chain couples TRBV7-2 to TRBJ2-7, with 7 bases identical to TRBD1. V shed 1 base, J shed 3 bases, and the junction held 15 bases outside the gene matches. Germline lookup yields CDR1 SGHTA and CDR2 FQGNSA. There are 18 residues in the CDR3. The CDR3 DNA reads TGTGCCAGCAGCTTAGTCCCTCCACAGGGGCCCAAGCTCTACGAGCAGTACTTC. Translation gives CASSLVPPQGPKLYEQYF.